This TCR beta chain appears in the sequencing data of a study of radiotherapy plus CTLA-4 blockade in lung cancer. Trimming shortened V by 2 bases and J by 10 bases, and 15 bases separated the two germline ends. The V gene's germline CDR1 is KGHSH and CDR2 LQKENI. The CDR3 runs 15 residues. This clone was recorded once. Its antigen is unidentified. The repertoire was sequenced with immunoSEQ multiplex PCR; TCRdb's copy has only in-frame clones and lacks some. The sample has some 110,000 clones, about 85% seen once. Findings of the study overall: Clones of tumor-derived TCRs expanded in blood after radiotherapy plus ipilimumab.

The V gene is TRBV18, the J gene TRBJ1-6; the D is unclear. The clonotype originates from a human donor with non-small cell lung cancer that progressed on radiotherapy plus ipilimumab. Some clones in this sample may be carry-over from other donors' samples. Specimen: peripheral blood, collected from a patient treated with radiotherapy plus ipilimumab. The CDR3 sequence is CASSPFAGTLSPLHF. As DNA, the CDR3 is TGTGCCAGCTCACCATTCGCCGGAACCCTATCACCCCTCCACTTT.